The clone carrying this T cell receptor beta chain was observed a single time. Other DNA variants within this sample encode the same CDR3. The entry originates in a study of shared clonotypes between healthy human individuals. Study summary: Per donor, three plates held CD4 naive cells, three held CD4 memory, two held CD8 naive and one held CD8 memory.

The V gene lost 2 bases and the J gene lost 0 bases, with 9 bases spanning the gap. The germline V gene has CDR1 MNHEY and CDR2 SMNVEV (reference sequence). This CDR3 contains 15 residues. The assay used deep level. This table comes from immunoSEQ multiplex PCR, and its TCRdb copy is limited to in-frame clones, with some not included. The sample has a few million clones; 80% to 95% are singletons. Naive CD8 isolation took CD45RO-negative cells positively selected for CCR7 and excluded terminally differentiated effector memory CD45RA+ cells. Sample: naive CD8+ T cells from PBMCs. This rearrangement joins TRBV27 to TRBJ2-3; D is possibly TRBD1 (5 bases). The receptor comes from a man aged 18 to 35 in good health. Some clones in this sample may be carry-over from other donors' samples. CDR3 loop: CASSLIPGSTDTQYF. CDR3 nucleotide sequence: TGTGCCAGCAGTTTAATCCCAGGGAGCACAGATACGCAGTATTTT.